This T cell receptor beta chain was sequenced in a study of T-cell reconstitution after alpha-beta-depleted transplantation in children. Study results and caveats: The study reportedly traced alpha-beta T cells about two months after transplant to several hundred expanded graft clones.

As to this clonotype: Antigen specificity is unknown.

Preparation of the TCRbeta library involved a method that used unique molecular identifiers. TCRdb redid the calling of the PCR reads with MiXCR, one entry per CDR3 protein. The sample has approximately 630,000 distinct CDR3 sequences, around 14% seen once. The input for sequencing was PBMCs, taken before TCRalphabeta/CD19-depleted stem cell transplant. This clonotype was obtained from a girl aged 2-10 years with congenital amegakaryocytic thrombocytopenia, due to receive a stem cell transplant.

In DNA form, the CDR3 reads TGCAGCGCTGGACAGGATTCACCCCTCCACTTT. Protein sequence: CSAGQDSPLHF. This chain links TRBV29-1 with TRBJ1-6; 7 positions match TRBD1. CDR3 length: 11 amino acids. Germline V lookup: CDR1 SQVTM, CDR2 ANQGSEA. The J segment lost 8 bases and the V segment lost 7 bases, leaving 2 bases of the junction unmatched.